A selection of T cell receptor beta chains follows, all from one sample in a study of blood T cell repertoires in COVID-19. TCRdb keeps only in-frame clones here, not all; method: immunoSEQ multiplex PCR. The repertoire has roughly 230,000 clones, roughly 87% of them found once; the top ten carry 7.2%. The sample taken for sequencing was PBMCs or T cells enriched from blood (not recorded which). The receptor set was obtained from a man in his thirties or forties in a cohort exposed to, infected with or recovered from COVID-19 (not recorded which). The CDR3 runs from the conserved cysteine through the conserved F or W. Each record gives: J gene, V gene, clone size, D gene, CDR3 protein, CDR3 DNA. A D gene is named only where the DNA matches it firmly. Clone size is not always given. Where it is, it says once, few, many or a class for expanded clones.

>TRBJ2-1|TRBV7-3|few|TRBD2
CASSASGTSGSSYNEQFF
TGTGCCAGCAGCGCCTCCGGGACTAGCGGGAGCTCCTACAATGAGCAGTTCTTC
>TRBJ1-2|TRBV28|-|TRBD1
CASSSQGAGYGYTF
TGTGCCAGCAGTTCACAGGGGGCCGGCTATGGCTACACCTTC
>TRBJ1-6|TRBV28|few|TRBD1
CASSFPGTGRNSPLHF
TGTGCCAGCAGTTTCCCTGGGACAGGGCGAAATTCACCCCTCCACTTT
>TRBJ2-4|TRBV9|-|TRBD2
CASSVGTSGRANTKNIQYF
TGTGCCAGCAGCGTCGGGACTAGCGGGAGGGCCAACACCAAAAACATTCAGTACTTC
>TRBJ2-2|TRBV6-4|few|-
CASSEGLFTGELFF
TGTGCCAGCAGTGAAGGACTATTTACCGGGGAGCTGTTTTTT
>TRBJ2-1|TRBV7-9|-|TRBD2
CASSLPSRLAGFYNEQFF
TGTGCCAGCAGCTTACCAAGCCGACTAGCGGGGTTCTACAATGAGCAGTTCTTC
>TRBJ1-2|TRBV5-4|-|-
CASSLWGTGSGYTF
TGTGCCAGCAGCTTGTGGGGCACAGGGTCTGGCTACACCTTC
>TRBJ2-1|TRBV11-2|-|TRBD2
CASSPGTSGLGMGANEQFF
TGTGCCAGCAGCCCAGGGACTAGCGGGTTGGGAATGGGTGCCAATGAGCAGTTCTTC
>TRBJ2-5|TRBV5-1|-|-
CASSLGEAGPGRSHF
TGCGCCAGCAGCTTAGGGGAAGCCGGGCCCGGAAGGTCGCACTTC
>TRBJ1-2|TRBV6-5|-|TRBD1
CASSYRGQGNGYTF
TGTGCCAGCAGTTACCGGGGACAGGGTAACGGCTACACCTTC
>TRBJ2-1|TRBV11-2|few|TRBD2
CASSPTRDYRTYNEQFF
TGTGCCAGCAGCCCAACCAGGGACTATAGGACCTACAATGAGCAGTTCTTC
>TRBJ2-1|TRBV20-1|-|-
CSARALREQFF
TGCAGTGCTAGAGCGCTGCGGGAGCAGTTCTTC
>TRBJ1-2|TRBV5-1|-|-
CASRQEVGRVQGYTF
TGCGCCAGCAGGCAAGAAGTAGGGAGGGTGCAAGGCTACACCTTC
>TRBJ2-1|TRBV5-1|-|TRBD1
CASSLVDRASHNEQFF
TGCGCCAGCAGCTTGGTGGACAGGGCATCCCACAATGAGCAGTTCTTC
>TRBJ2-7|TRBV18|-|-
CASSPATGAVLPYEQYF
TGTGCCAGCTCACCAGCGACAGGAGCCGTCCTACCCTACGAGCAGTACTTC
>TRBJ2-4|TRBV27|-|TRBD2
CASSLTPLAAKNIQYF
TGTGCCAGCAGCCTTACTCCACTAGCGGCCAAAAACATTCAGTACTTC
>TRBJ2-3|TRBV5-4|-|TRBD2
CASSFWREGFTDTQYF
TGTGCCAGCAGCTTCTGGCGGGAGGGCTTCACAGATACGCAGTATTTT
>TRBJ2-7|TRBV6-5|-|-
CASSYAATGPLYEQYF
TGTGCCAGCAGTTACGCTGCCACAGGCCCTCTCTACGAGCAGTACTTC
>TRBJ2-7|TRBV28|once|TRBD2
CASSFAGEPSYEQYF
TGTGCCAGCAGCTTCGCGGGAGAGCCCTCCTACGAGCAGTACTTC
>TRBJ2-1|TRBV10-1|few|-
CASSESINRNEQFF
TGCGCCAGCAGTGAGTCAATAAATCGCAATGAGCAGTTCTTC
>TRBJ2-1|TRBV7-6|-|TRBD2
CASSSTAGGPGNEQFF
TGTGCCAGCAGCTCCACTGCGGGAGGGCCTGGGAATGAGCAGTTCTTC
>TRBJ1-6|TRBV18|-|-
CASSPVGRPGSPLHF
TGTGCCAGCTCACCGGTGGGGCGACCAGGTTCACCCCTCCACTTT
>TRBJ1-5|TRBV19|-|-
CASTQAGIHQPQHF
TGTGCCAGTACCCAGGCAGGGATCCATCAGCCCCAGCATTTT
>TRBJ2-1|TRBV6-5|-|-
CASRDSTYNEQFF
TGTGCCAGCAGGGACAGTACCTACAATGAGCAGTTCTTC
>TRBJ2-1|TRBV27|-|TRBD2
CASSSRSGSFHNEQFF
TGTGCCAGCAGTTCCCGGAGCGGGAGTTTCCACAATGAGCAGTTCTTC
>TRBJ1-2|TRBV3-1/TRBV3-2|-|-
CASSQALGSGYGYTF
TGTGCCAGCAGCCAAGCTCTGGGTAGCGGCTATGGCTACACCTTC
>TRBJ2-7|TRBV2|-|TRBD2
CASRATGGRAGSYEQYF
TGTGCCAGCAGGGCCACTGGCGGGAGGGCCGGGTCCTACGAGCAGTACTTC
>TRBJ2-5|TRBV5-1|-|-
CASSLEPGRETQYF
TGCGCCAGCAGCTTGGAGCCAGGGCGGGAGACCCAGTACTTC
>TRBJ2-7|TRBV18|few|-
CASSARGLAGSNSYEQYF
TGTGCCAGCTCGGCCAGGGGGCTAGCGGGGTCAAACTCCTACGAGCAGTACTTC
>TRBJ2-1|TRBV19|many|TRBD2
CASSLGLAHNEQFF
TGTGCCAGTAGCCTCGGACTAGCCCACAATGAGCAGTTCTTC
>TRBJ2-7|TRBV28|-|-
CASSLSGRSYEQYF
TGTGCCAGCAGTTTGTCGGGGAGGTCCTACGAGCAGTACTTC
>TRBJ2-7|TRBV12-5|-|TRBD1
CASGLDQTGGFYEQYF
TGTGCTAGTGGTTTGGATCAGACAGGGGGGTTCTACGAGCAGTACTTC
>TRBJ2-7|TRBV18|-|TRBD2
CASSPLPRTSGTYEQYF
TGTGCCAGCTCACCCCTGCCTCGGACTAGCGGAACCTACGAGCAGTACTTC
>TRBJ1-5|TRBV7-8|-|TRBD1
CASSQQDRVRNQPQHF
TGTGCCAGCAGCCAACAAGACAGGGTGAGGAATCAGCCCCAGCATTTT
>TRBJ1-1|TRBV12-3/TRBV12-4|-|-
CASTLPGGTEAFF
TGTGCCAGCACCCTTCCGGGGGGGACTGAAGCTTTCTTT
>TRBJ1-6|TRBV4-3|-|TRBD1
CASSQDRQGDSPLHF
TGCGCCAGCAGCCAAGACCGACAGGGGGATTCACCCCTCCACTTT
>TRBJ2-7|TRBV28|-|-
CASSFGPGDSSYEQYF
TGTGCCAGCAGTTTTGGTCCCGGAGATAGCTCCTACGAGCAGTACTTC
>TRBJ1-1|TRBV5-1|-|-
CASSLMIGMNTEAFF
TGCGCCAGCAGCTTAATGATCGGGATGAACACTGAAGCTTTCTTT
>TRBJ1-1|TRBV28|few|-
CASSSRTGIRNTEAFF
TGTGCCAGCAGCTCAAGAACAGGGATACGAAACACTGAAGCTTTCTTT
>TRBJ2-3|TRBV7-8|-|-
CASSLFRVRYSTGRNSTDTQYF
TGTGCCAGCAGCTTATTTAGGGTGCGATACTCAACAGGGCGCAACTCCACAGATACGCAGTATTTT
>TRBJ2-1|TRBV6-5|-|TRBD2
CASSSHTSGAKNEQFF
TGTGCCAGCAGTTCCCACACTAGCGGGGCCAAGAATGAGCAGTTCTTC
>TRBJ2-1|TRBV20-1|-|TRBD2
CSASEGGAPEQFF
TGCAGTGCTAGTGAGGGAGGGGCCCCTGAGCAGTTCTTC